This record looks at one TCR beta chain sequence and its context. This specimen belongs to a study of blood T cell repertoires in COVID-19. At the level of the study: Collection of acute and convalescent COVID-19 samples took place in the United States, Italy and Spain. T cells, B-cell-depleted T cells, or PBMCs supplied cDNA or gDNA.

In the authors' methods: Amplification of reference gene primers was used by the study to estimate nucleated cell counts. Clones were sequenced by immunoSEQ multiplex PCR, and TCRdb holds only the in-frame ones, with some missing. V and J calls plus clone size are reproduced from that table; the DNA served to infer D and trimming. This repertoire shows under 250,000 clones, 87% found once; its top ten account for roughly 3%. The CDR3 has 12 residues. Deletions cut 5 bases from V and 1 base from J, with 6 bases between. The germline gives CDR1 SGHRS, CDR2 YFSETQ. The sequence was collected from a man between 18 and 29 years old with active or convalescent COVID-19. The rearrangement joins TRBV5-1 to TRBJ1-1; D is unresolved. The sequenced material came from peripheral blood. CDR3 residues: CASRLENTEAFF. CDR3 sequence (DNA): TGCGCCAGCAGGTTAGAGAACACTGAAGCTTTCTTT.